These 3 T cell receptor beta chains were sequenced from one sample in a study of blood T cell repertoires in COVID-19. Clones were read by immunoSEQ multiplex PCR, and TCRdb kept only the in-frame ones, dropping some. The sample carries some 100,000 clones, approximately 90% recorded once. What was sequenced was peripheral blood. The receptors originated from a man aged 50 or older with acute or convalescent COVID-19.

The chain couples TRBV19 to TRBJ1-2; 8 bases are shared with TRBD1. Germline lookup yields CDR1 LNHDA and CDR2 SQIVND (reference sequence). This CDR3 is 12 amino acids long. Trimming took 6 bases from V and 6 from J; bases not matched to a gene: 3. The CDR3 nucleotides read TGTGCCAGTAGGGACAGGGAAGATGGCTACACCTTC. Translation: CASRDREDGYTF. The complete variable domain, with remaining parts taken from reference TRBV19 and TRBJ1-2, reads DGGITQSPKYLFRKEGQNVTLSCEQNLNHDAMYWYRQDPGQGLRLIYYSQIVNDFQKGDIAEGYSVSREKKESFPLTVTSAQKNPTAFYLCASRDREDGYTFGSGTRLTVV.

V gene TRBV6-5 combines with J gene TRBJ1-2; D is undetermined. CDR3 size: 13 residues. V lost 6 bases and J 2 bases, leaving 10 bases between the germline ends. CDR1 is MNHEY and CDR2 is SVGAGI in the germline V gene. DNA of the CDR3: TGTGCCAGCAGGCCCACGGGGAACTATGGCTACACCTTC. It encodes CASRPTGNYGYTF.

V usage is TRBV2 and J usage is TRBJ2-1, with D maybe TRBD1 (5 bases). V was clipped by 10 bases and J by 2 bases, with 12 bases between them. This CDR3 comprises 13 residues. In germline, CDR1 is SNHLY, CDR2 FYNNEI. CDR3 sequence reads: CATEAGTYNEQFF. The CDR3 DNA follows: TGTGCCACCGAGGCAGGGACCTACAATGAGCAGTTCTTC.